What follows is one T cell receptor (beta chain) and its context. Its matching antigen is unknown. The data belong to a study of graft-versus-host responses after intestinal transplantation. About the research overall: Recipients obtained multivisceral, liver-intestinal, or isolated intestinal transplants.

The germline V gene encodes CDR1 KGHSH and CDR2 LQKENI. The J segment lost 4 bases and the V segment lost 3 bases, leaving 5 bases of the junction unmatched. CDR3 length: 14 residues. Using immunoSEQ multiplex PCR, the repertoire was profiled, and TCRdb retains in-frame clones only, with some absent. Among 65,000 to 100,000 clones, around 92% were seen once, and the ten largest hold about 0.4%. Study-level results: Levels of circulating GvH clones at their peak were associated with early post-transplant HvG declines. Allografts of one patient group, those with graft-donor T cell macrochimerism, had high graft-versus-host to host-versus-graft clonal ratios. Researchers found GvH clones in recipient marrow, and some showed up first in ileum or blood.

The sample consisted of unstimulated CD8+ T cells sorted from spleen or lymph node cells, taken before transplant. This TCR came from a human donor who was the organ donor for an intestinal transplant. The chain carries TRBV18 and TRBJ1-2; 7 bases match TRBD1. CDR3 nucleotides: TGTGCCAGCTCACCGGGGACAGTAAGCTATGGCTACACCTTC. Protein sequence: CASSPGTVSYGYTF.